One T cell receptor (beta chain) is described in this entry. Its antigen remains undetermined. One base away there is no much larger clone; base qualities are not given. High-throughput TCRbeta CDR3 sequencing of frozen genomic DNA was performed by immunoSEQ, with PCR amplification, mapping, bias correction and internal controls included. The study's processing was this. Only productive rearrangements were retained, and each unique TCRbeta sequence was defined by its CDR3 nucleotide sequence together with its V and J gene. Donor-reactive sequences required at least 5-fold expansion in CFSE-low cells versus unstimulated pre-transplant cells and at least 0.01% frequency. Minimum frequency thresholds were set for each subject on the basis of the unstimulated sample with the lowest template count, so that a detection power of at least 90% was ensured. Jensen-Shannon divergence between the top 1000 TCRbeta sequences after and before transplant was used to measure repertoire turnover. Changes in detection of donor-reactive sequences were tested with two-sided Fisher's exact tests. TCRdb took over this immuneACCESS table, retaining in-frame rearrangements with V and J assigned. Such tables are incomplete; in checked studies, under half of the missing clones stem from an unresolved V gene, and the remainder is unexplained. V and J calls plus clone size are reproduced from that table; the DNA served to infer D and trimming. The sample table shows tens of thousands of clones, and approximately 87% are seen once. The top ten clones comprise over 2.5% of the sample.

Unstimulated PBMCs, after thawing, were stained for CD3, CD4 and CD8 and then FACS-sorted into CD3+CD4+ and CD3+CD8+ populations. All 8 studied subjects were randomized to immunosuppression withdrawal. The Qiagen DNeasy Blood and Tissue Kit was used for isolation of genomic DNA. This entry comes from a study of T cell clones after liver transplantation (dated by TCRdb to about 2019). A note on the overall study: Samples were obtained from ITN030ST, a randomized trial in which withdrawal of immunosuppression was attempted within 2 years of liver transplantation. Donor-reactive T cell clones were identified by TCRbeta sequencing following a pre-transplant mixed lymphocyte reaction and were subsequently tracked in post-transplant blood. As an antigen-independent comparator for the donor-reactive sequences, third party-reactive TCRbeta sequences from pre-transplant MLRs were identified as well. Of the eight recipients, three were HCV-positive, while the remaining recipients had been transplanted for non-autoimmune, non-viral indications. Until randomization at 12-24 months post-transplant, subjects were given standard immunosuppression, with no induction therapy. Tolerance was defined as complete withdrawal of immunosuppression for at least one year without a rise in liver enzymes beyond twice the upper limit of normal. Blood samples were collected pre-transplant, pre-randomization before withdrawal, and post-randomization after either complete withdrawal or failed withdrawal. The studied cohort comprised 8 liver transplant recipients, 3 classified as tolerant and 5 as non-tolerant.

Summary of the overall study and its limitations: Because allograft tissue specimens were not available, migration of donor-reactive T cells into the graft, rather than deletion, may have occurred. In two subjects, low numbers of available donor cells limited the measurable donor-reactive repertoire. After accounting for repertoire turnover, donor-reactive detection was significantly reduced in 7 of 8 subjects for CD4 and 8 of 8 for CD8. A significant post-transplant decrease in circulating donor-reactive CD4 TCRbeta sequences was observed in most of the 8 subjects, irrespective of tolerance or HCV status. The conclusions were preliminary, being limited by small, heterogeneous patient numbers and by non-standardized post-transplant time points. A greater decline was seen for donor-reactive sequences than for third party-reactive sequences, suggesting partial antigen-specific deletion unrelated to withdrawal success.

Unmatched junction bases come to 10, with V trimmed by 5 bases and J by 5 bases. The germline V gene supplies CDR1 MDHEN and CDR2 SYDVKM. Including the terminal cysteine and phenylalanine, the CDR3 comprises 15 residues. Only the CDR3 DNA stays, 45 bases, in frame from base 1. Sequencing was performed on CD4+ T cells from blood, taken at the 22-month timepoint. This TCR derives from a human patient who received a liver transplant. Some T cells present after a transplant may be cells of the graft donor. The chain joins TRBV28 to TRBJ2-7; TRBD1 lines up with 9 middle nucleotides. The DNA is as follows: TGTGCCAGCAGTCCAAGGGGGACAGGGACGAACGAGCAGTACTTC. Its protein reads: CASSPRGTGTNEQYF.